This T cell receptor (beta chain) was observed in a study of shared clonotypes between healthy human individuals. J lost 0 bases, V lost 8 bases, and 13 bases had no gene match. This CDR3 region has 16 residues. From germline, CDR1 is SGHVS and CDR2 FQNEAQ. Of note for this clone: Its target is unknown.

Template for every sorted-subset replicate PCR totaled 150 to 250 ng DNA, roughly 30,000 T cell genomes. The protocol was immunoSEQ multiplex PCR, while the TCRdb copy is restricted to in-frame clones and leaves out a portion. The sample comprises some 2,500,000 clones, roughly 92% of which are singletons, and 0.37% rests with the top ten. Study-wide findings and caveats: Clonotype sharing among donors, it was expected, would be affected by sequencing depth. Generation probabilities of non-shared clonotypes were lower (relative to those shared by all four donors).

The chain links TRBV7-8 to TRBJ2-7, with 7 bases aligning to TRBD2. The sample consisted of naive CD4+ T cells from PBMCs. Stated subset: CD45RA+ positively selected. The clonotype originates from a man younger than 35 in good health. Some clones in this sample may be carry-over from other donors' samples. Written as DNA, the CDR3 is TGTGCCAGCCGCCGCGAGGGTGGCGGGAGCTCCTACGAGCAGTACTTC. Translation: CASRREGGGSSYEQYF.